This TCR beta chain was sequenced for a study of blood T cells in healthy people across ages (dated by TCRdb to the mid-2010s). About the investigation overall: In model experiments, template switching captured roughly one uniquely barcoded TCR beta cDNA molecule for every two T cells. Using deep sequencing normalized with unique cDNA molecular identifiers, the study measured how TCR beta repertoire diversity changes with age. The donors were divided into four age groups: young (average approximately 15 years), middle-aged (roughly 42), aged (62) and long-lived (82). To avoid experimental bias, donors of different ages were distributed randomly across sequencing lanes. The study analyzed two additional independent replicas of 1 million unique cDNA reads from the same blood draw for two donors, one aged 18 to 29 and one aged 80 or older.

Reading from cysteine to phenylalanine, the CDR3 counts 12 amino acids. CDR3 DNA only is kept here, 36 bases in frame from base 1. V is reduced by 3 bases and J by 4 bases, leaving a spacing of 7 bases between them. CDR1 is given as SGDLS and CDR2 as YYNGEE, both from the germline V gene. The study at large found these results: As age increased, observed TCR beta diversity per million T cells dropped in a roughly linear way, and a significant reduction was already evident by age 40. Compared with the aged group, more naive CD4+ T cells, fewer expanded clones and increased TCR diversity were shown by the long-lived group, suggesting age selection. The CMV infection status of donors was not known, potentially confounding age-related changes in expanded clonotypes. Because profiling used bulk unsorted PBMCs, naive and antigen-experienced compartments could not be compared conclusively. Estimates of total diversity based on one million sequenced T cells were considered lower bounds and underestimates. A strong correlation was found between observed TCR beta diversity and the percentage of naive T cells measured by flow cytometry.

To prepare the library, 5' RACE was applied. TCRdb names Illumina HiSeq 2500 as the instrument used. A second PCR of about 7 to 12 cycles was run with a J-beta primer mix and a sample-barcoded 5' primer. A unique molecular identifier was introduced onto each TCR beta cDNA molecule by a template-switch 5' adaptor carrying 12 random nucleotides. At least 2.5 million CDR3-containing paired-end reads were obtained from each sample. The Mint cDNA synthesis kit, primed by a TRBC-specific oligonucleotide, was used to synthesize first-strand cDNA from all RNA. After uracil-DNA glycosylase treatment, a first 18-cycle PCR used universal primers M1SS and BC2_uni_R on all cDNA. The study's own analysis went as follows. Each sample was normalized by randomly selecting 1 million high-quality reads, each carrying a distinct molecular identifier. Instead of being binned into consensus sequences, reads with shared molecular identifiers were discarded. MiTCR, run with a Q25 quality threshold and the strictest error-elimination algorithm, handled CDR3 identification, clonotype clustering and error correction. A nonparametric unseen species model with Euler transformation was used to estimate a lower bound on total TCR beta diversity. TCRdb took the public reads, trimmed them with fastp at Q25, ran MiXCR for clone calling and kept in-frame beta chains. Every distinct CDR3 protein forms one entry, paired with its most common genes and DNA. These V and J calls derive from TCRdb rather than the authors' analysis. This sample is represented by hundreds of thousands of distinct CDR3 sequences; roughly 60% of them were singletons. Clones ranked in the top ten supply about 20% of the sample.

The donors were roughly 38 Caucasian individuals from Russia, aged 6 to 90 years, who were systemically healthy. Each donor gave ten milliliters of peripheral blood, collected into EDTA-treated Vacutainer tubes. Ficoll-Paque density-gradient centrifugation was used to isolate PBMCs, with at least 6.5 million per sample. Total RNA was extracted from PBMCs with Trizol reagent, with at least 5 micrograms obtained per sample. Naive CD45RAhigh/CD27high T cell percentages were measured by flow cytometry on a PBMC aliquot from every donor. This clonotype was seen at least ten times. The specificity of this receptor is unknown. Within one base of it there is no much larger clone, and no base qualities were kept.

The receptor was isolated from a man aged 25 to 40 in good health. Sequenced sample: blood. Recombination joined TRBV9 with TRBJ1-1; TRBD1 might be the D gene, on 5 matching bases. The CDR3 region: CASSGDSTEAFF. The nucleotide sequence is TGTGCCAGCAGCGGAGACAGCACTGAAGCTTTCTTT.